The 8 T cell receptor beta chains below all came from one sample that was sequenced in a study of shared clonotypes between healthy human individuals. Using immunoSEQ multiplex PCR, the repertoire was profiled, and TCRdb retains in-frame clones only, with some absent. Of about 1 million clones listed, around 76% are singletons. Source material: memory CD4+ T cells sorted from blood. The subset denotes: CD45RA-negative fraction. Receptor source: a man younger than 35 in good health.

The chain recombines TRBV19 with TRBJ1-3, with a possible D match to TRBD1 (5 bases). CDR1 LNHDA and CDR2 SQIVND come from the germline V gene (reference sequence). The CDR3 is 16 residues long. With 3 bases removed from V and 0 bases from J, the gap between germline ends came to 12 bases. CDR3 coding DNA: TGTGCCAGTAGTATTACGGCAGGGAACTCTGGAAACACCATATATTTT. This sequence encodes CASSITAGNSGNTIYF. Using reference TRBV19 and TRBJ1-3 for the parts outside the CDR3, the full variable domain is DGGITQSPKYLFRKEGQNVTLSCEQNLNHDAMYWYRQDPGQGLRLIYYSQIVNDFQKGDIAEGYSVSREKKESFPLTVTSAQKNPTAFYLCASSITAGNSGNTIYFGEGSWLTVV.

This clone showed up just a few times. The rearrangement links TRBV5-1 to TRBJ1-1, with no clear D. Germline values: CDR1 SGHRS, CDR2 YFSETQ. V was pared by 4 bases and J by 7 bases, with 14 bases between. The CDR3 runs 13 residues. CDR3 DNA: TGCGCCAGCAGCCGATCTCAGTGGGTTGAAGCTTTCTTT. Its protein is CASSRSQWVEAFF. Based on the CDR3 plus reference TRBV5-1 and TRBJ1-1, the full variable domain is KAGVTQTPRYLIKTRGQQVTLSCSPISGHRSVSWYQQTPGQGLQFLFEYFSETQRNKGNFPGRFSGRQFSNSRSEMNVSTLELGDSALYLCASSRSQWVEAFFGQGTRLTVV.

V is TRBV11-1 and J is TRBJ2-6, with D perhaps TRBD1 (6 bases). The CDR3 is 16 residues long. Trimming took off 4 bases at V and 3 bases at J, with 13 bases between the two ends. CDR1 is SGHAT, CDR2 FQDESV, per germline (reference sequence). The CDR3 DNA sequence: TGTGCCAGCAGCTCCCAGGGGCGTGGTGGGGCCAACGTCCTGACTTTC. Encoded protein: CASSSQGRGGANVLTF.

The gene calls are TRBV15 and TRBJ2-3, with 9 bases matching TRBD1. The CDR3 contains 15 residues. The germline V gene has CDR1 LNHNV and CDR2 YYDKDF (reference sequence). The V and J ends lost 5 bases and 6 bases, in that order; junction bases with no gene match: 9. DNA for the CDR3: TGTGCCACCAGCCCCGAACAGGGGGCATATGATACGCAGTATTTT. Its protein product is CATSPEQGAYDTQYF.

J is TRBJ2-1 and V is TRBV5-6; the D gene is possibly TRBD2 (7 bases). Looked up from germline, CDR1 is SGHDT and CDR2 is YYEEEE. The CDR3 consists of 15 residues. The ends were cut back, 7 bases at V and 2 bases at J, with 16 bases in the middle. The CDR3 sequence is CASPEGGPTYNEQFF. The CDR3 bases are TGTGCCAGCCCAGAGGGGGGGCCCACCTACAATGAGCAGTTCTTC. Supplemented by reference TRBV5-6 and TRBJ2-1, the full variable domain reads DAGVTQSPTHLIKTRGQQVTLRCSPKSGHDTVSWYQQALGQGPQFIFQYYEEEERQRGNFPDRFSGHQFPNYSSELNVNALLLGDSALYLCASPEGGPTYNEQFFGPGTRLTVL.

The chain links TRBV12-5 to TRBJ2-1; no reliable D call. The CDR3 is made up of 14 amino acids. The V gene's germline CDR1 is LGHNT and CDR2 FRNRAP. Trimming pared 2 bases from V and 7 bases from J, leaving 12 bases between. This CDR3 is CASGLRSHGNEQFF. As DNA, the CDR3 is TGTGCTAGTGGTTTGCGGTCTCATGGTAATGAGCAGTTCTTC.

On this clone: The same CDR3 can be traced to other DNA sequences in this sample. This rearrangement joins TRBV18 to TRBJ2-7; no clear D gene. Germline V gene sequence: CDR1 KGHSH, CDR2 LQKENI. The CDR3 sequence is 13 residues long. Trimming took 3 bases from V and 2 from J, leaving 8 bases between them. The DNA for the CDR3 is TGTGCCAGCTCACCTGGGAATACCTACGAGCAGTACTTC. The encoded protein is CASSPGNTYEQYF.

The chain employs TRBV18 and TRBJ2-7; tentatively, D is TRBD1 (6 bases). V lost 3 bases and J 4 bases, leaving 13 bases between the germline ends. Germline values: CDR1 KGHSH, CDR2 LQKENI. This CDR3 is built from 14 residues. Written as DNA, the CDR3 is TGTGCCAGCTCACCTGCTAGGACAGCGTACGAGCAGTACTTC. Its translation is CASSPARTAYEQYF.